These 16 T cell receptor beta chains share one sample of origin, sequenced in a study of T cell changes during pregnancy in multiple sclerosis. Data came from immunoSEQ multiplex PCR; TCRdb stores just in-frame clones and leaves some out. The sample records fewer than 80,000 clones, about 93% being singletons. The sample consisted of CD4+ T cells from peripheral blood mononuclear cells, taken after pregnancy. These receptors were collected from a female donor with multiple sclerosis, enrolled in a pregnancy study.

This chain joins TRBV9 and TRBJ2-1; 13 bases map to TRBD2. Germline lookup yields CDR1 SGDLS and CDR2 YYNGEE. There are 16 residues in the CDR3. V lost 2 bases to trimming and J lost 11 bases; unmatched junction nucleotides: 10. The CDR3 DNA is TGTGCCAGCAGCGTCAGGGGACTAGCGGGGCAGAGGCAGCAGTTCTTC. This gives the protein CASSVRGLAGQRQQFF.

The V gene is TRBV27, the J gene TRBJ2-2, with D perhaps matching TRBD2 (5 bases). Germline V gives CDR1 MNHEY, CDR2 SMNVEV (reference sequence). V was pared by 5 bases and J by 6 bases, with 10 bases between. The CDR3 sequence is 13 residues long. For the CDR3, the DNA is TGTGCCAGCAGTGCAGTTAGCGCCGGGGAGCTGTTTTTT. It encodes CASSAVSAGELFF.

The gene calls are TRBV14 and TRBJ1-4, with 7 nucleotides matching TRBD1. Germline assignment: CDR1 SGHDN and CDR2 FVKESK. CDR3 length: 15 amino acids. J was trimmed by 6 bases and V by 1 base; bases with no gene match: 5. As DNA, the CDR3 is TGTGCCAGCAGCCAAGTGACAGGGTGGGATGAAAAACTGTTTTTT. Protein sequence: CASSQVTGWDEKLFF.

The chain joins TRBV19 to TRBJ1-3; D possibly corresponds to TRBD1 (6 bases). The CDR3 loop spans 14 amino acids. Germline CDR1 LNHDA, CDR2 SQIVND (reference sequence). Trimming removed 4 bases at V and 3 bases at J, with 10 bases between. CDR3 sequence reads: CASSTRTVGNTIYF. CDR3 DNA sequence: TGTGCCAGTAGTACCCGGACAGTTGGAAACACCATATATTTT.

The chain carries TRBV7-9 and TRBJ2-2, with a tentative D call TRBD2 (6 bases). The CDR3 is made up of 14 amino acids. The V end lost 5 bases, the J end lost 1 base, and 8 bases lay between the germline ends. CDR1 and CDR2 from the germline V gene are SEHNR and FQNEAQ (reference sequence). CDR3 loop: CASSPAGNTGELFF. CDR3 nucleotide sequence: TGTGCCAGCAGCCCAGCGGGGAACACCGGGGAGCTGTTTTTT.

The chain couples TRBV4-1 to TRBJ2-1, with TRBD2 matching 7 bases. This CDR3 is built from 16 residues. Germline CDR1 reads MGHRA; CDR2 reads YSYEKL. The J segment lost 2 bases and the V segment lost 0 bases, leaving 4 bases of the junction unmatched. The CDR3 coding sequence is TGCGCCAGCAGCCAAGAGCGGGAGCTAACCTACAATGAGCAGTTCTTC. Encoded protein: CASSQERELTYNEQFF.

CDR3: CASSPGQWGEAFF. The DNA for the CDR3 is TGTGCCAGCAGCCCGGGACAGTGGGGTGAAGCTTTCTTT. This chain links TRBV6-6 with TRBJ1-1; 7 bases are a match to TRBD1. V lost 6 bases and J lost 7; bases outside the gene matches: 8. Germline CDR1 and CDR2: MNHNY and SVGAGI (reference sequence). This CDR3 is built from 13 residues.

This chain joins TRBV5-1 and TRBJ1-3, with D unclear. Trimming removed 2 bases at V and 6 bases at J, with 9 bases between. The CDR3 extends over 13 amino acids. Looked up from germline, CDR1 is SGHRS and CDR2 is YFSETQ. The CDR3 coding sequence is TGCGCCAGCAGCTTAGGTGGAGAAAACACCATATATTTT. As protein: CASSLGGENTIYF.

The rearrangement joins TRBV28 to TRBJ2-5; D may be TRBD2 (6 bases). The CDR3 is 13 residues long. The germline V and J ends were trimmed by 3 bases and 5 bases, with 10 bases remaining between them. From germline, CDR1 is MDHEN and CDR2 SYDVKM. The CDR3 protein is CASSLGRQETQYF. CDR3 nucleotides: TGTGCCAGCAGTTTGGGGAGGCAGGAGACCCAGTACTTC. Using reference TRBV28 and TRBJ2-5 for the parts outside the CDR3, the full variable domain is DVKVTQSSRYLVKRTGEKVFLECVQDMDHENMFWYRQDPGLGLRLIYFSYDVKMKEKGDIPEGYSVSREKKERFSLILESASTNQTSMYLCASSLGRQETQYFGPGTRLLVL.

J is TRBJ2-7 and V is TRBV6-6, with 12 bases that match TRBD2. CDR1 and CDR2 (germline): MNHNY, SVGAGI (reference sequence). Losses at the gene ends were 4 bases for V and 5 bases for J; bases not matched to a gene: 3. The CDR3 runs 14 residues. The CDR3 DNA is TGTGCCAGCAGTTCGACTAGCGGGAGAGACGAGCAGTACTTC. Residues: CASSSTSGRDEQYF.

The chain combines TRBV29-1 with TRBJ2-1; D is perhaps TRBD2 (6 bases). Germline V CDR1 and CDR2: SQVTM, ANQGSEA. This CDR3 comprises 16 residues. Trimming stripped 8 bases from V and 9 bases from J, with 29 bases between. In DNA form, the CDR3 reads TGCAGCCTACTGGGCGGGCAGGGACTTTCAAACAGTGAGCAGTTCTTC. It codes for CSLLGGQGLSNSEQFF.

V gene TRBV5-1 combines with J gene TRBJ2-7; a possible D gene is TRBD1 (6 bases). Germline-derived CDR1 and CDR2 are SGHRS and YFSETQ. Trimming removed 4 bases from V and 3 bases from J, with 17 bases in between. The CDR3 is 15 amino acids. The CDR3 is CASSLGAGVYYEQYF. CDR3 bases: TGCGCCAGCAGCCTGGGGGCAGGGGTCTACTACGAGCAGTACTTC.

V gene TRBV18 combines with J gene TRBJ2-7; 8 bases map to TRBD2. The V gene's germline CDR1 is KGHSH and CDR2 LQKENI. The CDR3 length is 16 residues. V lost 6 bases, J lost 4 bases, and 14 bases stayed unmatched. The CDR3 reads CASSLGGGRRGYEQYF. The CDR3 region has the DNA TGTGCCAGCTCCCTTGGCGGGGGGCGACGGGGTTACGAGCAGTACTTC.

This sequence joins TRBV4-3 and TRBJ2-2; 8 bases line up with TRBD2. The CDR3 totals 16 residues. Trimming took 4 bases from V and 6 from J; bases not matched to a gene: 10. CDR1 is LGHNA, CDR2 YSLEER, per germline. The CDR3 DNA sequence: TGCGCCAGCAGCCTAAACAGCGGGAGTAGGCCCGGGGAGCTGTTTTTT. This gives the protein CASSLNSGSRPGELFF.

V gene TRBV2 combines with J gene TRBJ1-1; D is ambiguous. V was trimmed by 3 bases and J by 1 base, leaving 6 bases between them. CDR1 is SNHLY and CDR2 is FYNNEI in the germline V gene. The CDR3 sequence is 13 residues long. The CDR3 nucleotides read TGTGCCAGCAGTGAGTCCTGGAACACTGAAGCTTTCTTT. As protein: CASSESWNTEAFF.

The gene calls are TRBV5-6 and TRBJ2-7; possibly TRBD1 for D (5 bases). The V and J ends lost 0 bases and 5 bases respectively, with 9 bases between them. Germline-derived CDR1 and CDR2 are SGHDT and YYEEEE. The CDR3 is 13 residues long. The CDR3 protein is CASSLDRFNEQYF. In nucleotides, the CDR3 is TGTGCCAGCAGCTTGGACAGGTTCAACGAGCAGTACTTC. The variable domain in full, completed from reference TRBV5-6 and TRBJ2-7, reads DAGVTQSPTHLIKTRGQQVTLRCSPKSGHDTVSWYQQALGQGPQFIFQYYEEEERQRGNFPDRFSGHQFPNYSSELNVNALLLGDSALYLCASSLDRFNEQYFGPGTRLTVT.